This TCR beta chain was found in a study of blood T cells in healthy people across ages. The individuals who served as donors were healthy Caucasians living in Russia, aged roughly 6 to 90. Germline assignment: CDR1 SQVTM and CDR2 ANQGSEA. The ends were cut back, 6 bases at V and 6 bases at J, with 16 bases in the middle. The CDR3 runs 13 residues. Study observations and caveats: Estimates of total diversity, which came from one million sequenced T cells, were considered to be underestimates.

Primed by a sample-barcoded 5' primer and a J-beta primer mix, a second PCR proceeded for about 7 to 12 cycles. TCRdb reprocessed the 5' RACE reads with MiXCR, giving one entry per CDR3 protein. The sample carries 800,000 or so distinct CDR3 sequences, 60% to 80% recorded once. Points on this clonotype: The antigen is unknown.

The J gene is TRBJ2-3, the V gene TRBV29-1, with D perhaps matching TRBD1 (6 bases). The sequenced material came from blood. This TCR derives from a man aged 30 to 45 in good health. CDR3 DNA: TGCAGCGTCACCGGACAGTCTGTTGATACGCAGTATTTT. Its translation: CSVTGQSVDTQYF.